This paragraph reports one T cell receptor beta chain. The sample is drawn from a study of blood T cell repertoires in COVID-19. Study background: PBMCs, B-cell-depleted T cells, or T cells were the source of the cDNA or gDNA that made up the material.

Methods used by the authors: Reference gene primer amplification yielded estimated nucleated cell counts. This table comes from immunoSEQ multiplex PCR, and its TCRdb copy is limited to in-frame clones, with some not included. V and J calls and clone size are given by that table; D and trimming were obtained from the DNA. Found here are about 240,000 clones, roughly 90% of them singletons; the top ten hold roughly 0.8%. The TCR was taken from a woman between 25 and 40 years old with acute or convalescent COVID-19. Sequencing was carried out using peripheral blood.

The CDR3 here is CASSLRLRGDTIYF. For the CDR3, the DNA is TGTGCCAGCAGCTTAAGATTACGCGGTGACACCATATATTTT. The chain employs TRBV7-9 and TRBJ1-3; D unresolved. Trimming removed 2 bases from V and 8 bases from J, with 13 bases in between. The CDR3 runs to 14 residues. CDR1 and CDR2 from the germline V gene are SEHNR and FQNEAQ (reference sequence). Using reference TRBV7-9 and TRBJ1-3 for the parts outside the CDR3, the full variable domain is DTGVSQNPRHKITKRGQNVTFRCDPISEHNRLYWYRQTLGQGPEFLTYFQNEAQLEKSRLLSDRFSAERPKGSFSTLEIQRTEQGDSAMYLCASSLRLRGDTIYFGEGSWLTVV.